The rows below give T cell receptor beta chains drawn from one sample of a study of T cells in tuberculosis. Here immunoSEQ multiplex PCR was the method, and the copy in TCRdb shows in-frame clones only, minus some. This sample has nearly 60,000 clones, with over 75% found just once. The specimen sequenced was CD1b-GMM tetramer-negative cells sorted from PBMCs. These receptors were collected from an adult woman with latent tuberculosis. CDR3s include the opening cysteine and the closing phenylalanine or tryptophan. A D gene is named only where the DNA matches it firmly. Only part of the rows carry a size: once, few, many, or a class if the clone is expanded.

clone_size: -
v_call: TRBV4-3
j_call: TRBJ1-6
d_call: -
cdr3_aa: CASSQDLGGIGSPLHF
cdr3_nt: TGCGCCAGCAGCCAAGATCTCGGAGGTATCGGTTCACCCCTCCACTTT

clone_size: -
v_call: TRBV27
j_call: TRBJ2-2
d_call: TRBD2
cdr3_aa: CASSLALLASTGELFF
cdr3_nt: TGTGCCAGCAGTTTAGCCCTACTAGCGAGCACCGGGGAGCTGTTTTTT

clone_size: -
v_call: TRBV5-1
j_call: TRBJ1-1
d_call: -
cdr3_aa: CASSLGGGNAEAFF
cdr3_nt: TGCGCCAGCAGCTTGGGGGGGGGCAATGCTGAAGCTTTCTTT

clone_size: -
v_call: TRBV4-1
j_call: TRBJ2-1
d_call: -
cdr3_aa: CASSQGRSSPGPHEQFF
cdr3_nt: TGCGCCAGCAGCCAAGGTCGGTCCAGCCCAGGTCCCCATGAGCAGTTCTTC

clone_size: -
v_call: TRBV6-5
j_call: TRBJ1-4
d_call: TRBD1
cdr3_aa: CASSPRQGWEKLFF
cdr3_nt: TGTGCCAGCAGTCCCCGACAGGGGTGGGAAAAACTGTTTTTT

clone_size: -
v_call: TRBV18
j_call: TRBJ1-1
d_call: TRBD1
cdr3_aa: CASSPRTGETEAFF
cdr3_nt: TGTGCCAGCTCACCAAGGACAGGGGAAACAGAAGCTTTCTTT

clone_size: -
v_call: TRBV4-1
j_call: TRBJ2-1
d_call: TRBD2
cdr3_aa: CASSRLAGQPLSSYNEQFF
cdr3_nt: TGCGCCAGCAGCCGACTAGCGGGCCAACCCCTGAGCTCCTACAATGAGCAGTTCTTC

clone_size: -
v_call: TRBV19
j_call: TRBJ2-7
d_call: -
cdr3_aa: CASSTSLGRSSYEQYF
cdr3_nt: TGTGCCAGTAGCACCAGCTTGGGGCGCAGCTCCTACGAGCAGTACTTC

clone_size: few
v_call: TRBV6-5
j_call: TRBJ2-7
d_call: TRBD2
cdr3_aa: CASSYSGRAYEQYF
cdr3_nt: TGTGCCAGCAGTTATAGCGGGAGGGCCTACGAGCAGTACTTC

clone_size: -
v_call: TRBV5-5
j_call: TRBJ1-1
d_call: -
cdr3_aa: CASSLAGLYDTEAFF
cdr3_nt: TGTGCCAGCAGCTTGGCCGGTTTGTATGACACTGAAGCTTTCTTT

clone_size: once
v_call: TRBV7-8
j_call: TRBJ2-7
d_call: TRBD1
cdr3_aa: CASSLISAGQGSEQYF
cdr3_nt: TGTGCCAGCAGCTTAATCTCTGCGGGACAGGGCAGCGAGCAGTACTTC

clone_size: -
v_call: TRBV6-6
j_call: TRBJ2-2
d_call: -
cdr3_aa: CASRQNTGELFF
cdr3_nt: TGTGCCAGCCGACAGAACACCGGGGAGCTGTTTTTT

clone_size: -
v_call: TRBV5-4
j_call: TRBJ2-3
d_call: TRBD2
cdr3_aa: CASARLAGGAADTQYF
cdr3_nt: TGTGCCAGCGCGCGACTAGCGGGAGGAGCGGCAGATACGCAGTATTTT

clone_size: -
v_call: TRBV7-2
j_call: TRBJ2-3
d_call: -
cdr3_aa: CASSQDTDTQYF
cdr3_nt: TGTGCCAGCAGCCAGGACACGGATACGCAGTATTTT

clone_size: -
v_call: TRBV18
j_call: TRBJ1-4
d_call: -
cdr3_aa: CASSPAPLGELFF
cdr3_nt: TGTGCCAGCTCACCCGCACCGCTTGGAGAACTGTTTTTT

clone_size: few
v_call: TRBV21-1
j_call: TRBJ1-2
d_call: -
cdr3_aa: CASSKSDRGNYGYTF
cdr3_nt: TGTGCCAGCAGCAAATCCGACAGGGGGAACTATGGCTACACCTTC

clone_size: -
v_call: TRBV6-1
j_call: TRBJ1-5
d_call: -
cdr3_aa: CATSEGGVSNQPQHF
cdr3_nt: TGTGCCACCTCCGAGGGGGGGGTAAGCAATCAGCCCCAGCATTTT

clone_size: -
v_call: TRBV7-9
j_call: TRBJ2-1
d_call: TRBD2
cdr3_aa: CASRSFQAGGIHEQFF
cdr3_nt: TGTGCCAGCAGATCCTTCCAAGCGGGAGGTATACATGAGCAGTTCTTC

clone_size: -
v_call: TRBV30
j_call: TRBJ1-2
d_call: -
cdr3_aa: CAWTDSYGYTF
cdr3_nt: TGTGCCTGGACGGACAGCTATGGCTACACCTTC

clone_size: -
v_call: TRBV7-9
j_call: TRBJ2-7
d_call: -
cdr3_aa: CASTPTGAYEQYF
cdr3_nt: TGTGCCAGCACACCAACAGGAGCCTACGAGCAGTACTTC

clone_size: few
v_call: TRBV5-6
j_call: TRBJ1-2
d_call: TRBD1
cdr3_aa: CASSWGQGNGGYTF
cdr3_nt: TGTGCCAGCAGCTGGGGACAGGGGAACGGCGGCTACACCTTC

clone_size: -
v_call: TRBV6-1
j_call: TRBJ1-5
d_call: -
cdr3_aa: CASSEQGPNQPQHF
cdr3_nt: TGTGCCAGCAGTGAACAGGGGCCCAATCAGCCCCAGCATTTT

clone_size: few
v_call: TRBV7-8
j_call: TRBJ1-2
d_call: -
cdr3_aa: CASSLGEMYGYTF
cdr3_nt: TGTGCCAGCAGCTTAGGAGAGATGTATGGCTACACCTTC

clone_size: once
v_call: TRBV21-1
j_call: TRBJ2-5
d_call: -
cdr3_aa: CASSKATGRRETQYF
cdr3_nt: TGTGCCAGCAGCAAAGCAACAGGGCGTCGAGAGACCCAGTACTTC

clone_size: -
v_call: TRBV30
j_call: TRBJ1-2
d_call: TRBD1
cdr3_aa: CAWTMTGGLYGYTF
cdr3_nt: TGTGCCTGGACTATGACAGGGGGGCTCTATGGCTACACCTTC

clone_size: once
v_call: TRBV25-1
j_call: TRBJ2-3
d_call: -
cdr3_aa: CASTDSPQATDTQYF
cdr3_nt: TGTGCCAGCACGGACAGCCCCCAGGCCACAGATACGCAGTATTTT

clone_size: -
v_call: TRBV7-8
j_call: TRBJ2-1
d_call: -
cdr3_aa: CASSFRLSGNEQFF
cdr3_nt: TGTGCCAGCAGCTTCCGACTAAGTGGTAATGAGCAGTTCTTC

clone_size: once
v_call: TRBV18
j_call: TRBJ2-5
d_call: -
cdr3_aa: CASSLFRDITYF
cdr3_nt: TGTGCCAGCTCACTCTTCCGGGACATAACGTACTTC

clone_size: -
v_call: TRBV25-1
j_call: TRBJ2-1
d_call: TRBD1
cdr3_aa: CASSPGLGDRGRPQFF
cdr3_nt: TGTGCCAGCAGTCCAGGACTGGGGGACAGGGGGCGTCCACAGTTCTTC

clone_size: -
v_call: TRBV6-6
j_call: TRBJ1-1
d_call: -
cdr3_aa: CASSYSQNTEAFF
cdr3_nt: TGTGCCAGCAGTTACTCACAGAACACTGAAGCTTTCTTT

clone_size: -
v_call: TRBV7-9
j_call: TRBJ1-2
d_call: TRBD1
cdr3_aa: CASSPRTGNYGYTF
cdr3_nt: TGTGCCAGCAGCCCCCGGACAGGGAACTATGGCTACACCTTC

clone_size: -
v_call: TRBV12-5
j_call: TRBJ2-2
d_call: -
cdr3_aa: CASGQGTGELFF
cdr3_nt: TGTGCTAGTGGTCAGGGTACCGGGGAGCTGTTTTTT

clone_size: -
v_call: TRBV5-6
j_call: TRBJ1-1
d_call: TRBD1
cdr3_aa: CASSFYQGVTEAFF
cdr3_nt: TGTGCCAGCAGCTTTTATCAGGGGGTCACTGAAGCTTTCTTT

clone_size: -
v_call: TRBV29-1
j_call: TRBJ2-2
d_call: -
cdr3_aa: CSAQVGAGTGELFF
cdr3_nt: TGCAGCGCACAGGTGGGGGCCGGCACCGGGGAGCTGTTTTTT

clone_size: -
v_call: TRBV13
j_call: TRBJ2-6
d_call: TRBD1
cdr3_aa: CASSLGTGVGANVLTF
cdr3_nt: TGTGCCAGCAGCTTGGGGACAGGGGTCGGGGCCAACGTCCTGACTTTC

clone_size: -
v_call: TRBV28
j_call: TRBJ1-5
d_call: -
cdr3_aa: CASGPGSYSNQPQHF
cdr3_nt: TGTGCCAGCGGGCCGGGATCTTATAGCAATCAGCCCCAGCATTTT

clone_size: -
v_call: TRBV27
j_call: TRBJ1-2
d_call: -
cdr3_aa: CASSSRQTYGYTF
cdr3_nt: TGTGCCAGCAGTTCCCGACAGACCTATGGCTACACCTTC

clone_size: -
v_call: TRBV2
j_call: TRBJ1-4
d_call: -
cdr3_aa: CASSRTEFATNEKLFF
cdr3_nt: TGTGCCAGCAGTCGGACAGAGTTTGCAACTAATGAAAAACTGTTTTTT

clone_size: -
v_call: TRBV19
j_call: TRBJ1-2
d_call: -
cdr3_aa: CASSIDPGSYGYTF
cdr3_nt: TGTGCCAGTAGTATAGACCCGGGTTCCTATGGCTACACCTTC

clone_size: few
v_call: TRBV28
j_call: TRBJ1-5
d_call: TRBD1
cdr3_aa: CAIGGVLNQPQHF
cdr3_nt: TGTGCAATAGGGGGCGTTTTAAATCAGCCCCAGCATTTT

clone_size: -
v_call: TRBV21-1
j_call: TRBJ1-6
d_call: -
cdr3_aa: CASSNGSILGQDSPLHF
cdr3_nt: TGTGCCAGCAGCAATGGTTCCATCCTTGGCCAAGATTCACCCCTCCACTTT

clone_size: -
v_call: TRBV7-9
j_call: TRBJ2-7
d_call: -
cdr3_aa: CASSSRQRPSYEQYF
cdr3_nt: TGTGCCAGCAGCTCGCGACAACGGCCCTCCTACGAGCAGTACTTC

clone_size: -
v_call: TRBV21-1
j_call: TRBJ2-7
d_call: -
cdr3_aa: CAGCRGRASYEQYF
cdr3_nt: TGTGCCGGATGTCGCGGCCGAGCTTCCTACGAGCAGTACTTC

clone_size: -
v_call: TRBV15
j_call: TRBJ2-1
d_call: -
cdr3_aa: CATSRIAWYPNEQFF
cdr3_nt: TGTGCCACCAGCAGAATAGCCTGGTATCCTAATGAGCAGTTCTTC

clone_size: -
v_call: TRBV18
j_call: TRBJ1-1
d_call: TRBD1
cdr3_aa: CASSPFGQVSLNTEAFF
cdr3_nt: TGTGCCAGCTCACCATTTGGACAGGTTAGTCTGAACACTGAAGCTTTCTTT